The T cell receptor beta chain under discussion was sequenced for a study of T cells after somatic rescue of genetic block. This clone was found a few times. The V and J ends lost 7 bases and 8 bases, in that order; junction bases with no gene match: 3. The CDR3 loop spans 11 amino acids. The germline CDR1 and CDR2 sequences are LNHDA and SQIVND (reference sequence). Assay: immunoSEQ multiplex PCR; the TCRdb copy retains only in-frame clones and omits some. The sample lists tens of thousands of clones; around 90% were seen once. The sequence was collected from a man in his forties. What was sequenced was peripheral blood mononuclear cells (PBMCs). The V and J genes are TRBV19 and TRBJ1-1, with 8 bases aligning to TRBD1. CDR3 region: CASIGDREAFF. The CDR3 DNA follows: TGTGCCAGTATCGGGGACAGGGAAGCTTTCTTT.